The TCR beta chain described here comes from a study of cytomegalovirus exposure and HLA in healthy donors. General study results and limits: Some TCR beta chains (roughly 160 of them) were listed as cytomegalovirus-associated.

The count of this clone is one. As yet, its antigen is unknown. Use of 60 Vbeta and 13 Jbeta primers characterized the PCR. Using immunoSEQ multiplex PCR, the repertoire was profiled, and TCRdb retains in-frame clones only, with some absent. Here the sample spans approximately 150,000 clones, around 85% being singletons. CDR1 is SGHAT, CDR2 FQNNGV, per germline. Trimming removed 5 bases from V and 5 bases from J; junction bases left unmatched: 2. The CDR3 has 14 amino acids. The chain is built from TRBV11-2 and TRBJ2-1; 11 nucleotides line up with TRBD1. The sequence derives from a man between 50 and 59 years old in good health and CMV-seropositive. Sequenced: PBMCs. Written as DNA, the CDR3 is TGTGCCAGCAGCCGGGACAGGGGGGACAATGAGCAGTTCTTC. Translated: CASSRDRGDNEQFF.